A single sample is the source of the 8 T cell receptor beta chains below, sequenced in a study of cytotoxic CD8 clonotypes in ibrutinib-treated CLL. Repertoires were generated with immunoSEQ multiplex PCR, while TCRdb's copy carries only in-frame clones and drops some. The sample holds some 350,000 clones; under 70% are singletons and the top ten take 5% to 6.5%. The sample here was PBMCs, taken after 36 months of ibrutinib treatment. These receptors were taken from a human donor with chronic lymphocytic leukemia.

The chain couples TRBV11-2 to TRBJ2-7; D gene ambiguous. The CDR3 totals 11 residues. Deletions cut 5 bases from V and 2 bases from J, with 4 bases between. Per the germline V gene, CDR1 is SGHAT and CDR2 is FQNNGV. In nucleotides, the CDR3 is TGTGCCAGCAGCGTCCCCTACGAGCAGTACTTC. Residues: CASSVPYEQYF.

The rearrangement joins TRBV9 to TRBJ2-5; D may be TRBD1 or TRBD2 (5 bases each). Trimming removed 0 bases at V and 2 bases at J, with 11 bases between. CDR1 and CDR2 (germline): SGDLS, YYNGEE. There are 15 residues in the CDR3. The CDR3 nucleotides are TGTGCCAGCAGCGTAGGGGACGGGATTCAAGAGACCCAGTACTTC. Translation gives CASSVGDGIQETQYF.

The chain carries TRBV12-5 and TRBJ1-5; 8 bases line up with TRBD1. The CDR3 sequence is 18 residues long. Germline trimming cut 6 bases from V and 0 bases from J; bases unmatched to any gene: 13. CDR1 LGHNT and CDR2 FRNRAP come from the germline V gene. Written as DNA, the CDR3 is TGTGCTAGTGGCTTTACCTACGGGACAGGTTATAGCAATCAGCCCCAGCATTTT. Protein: CASGFTYGTGYSNQPQHF.

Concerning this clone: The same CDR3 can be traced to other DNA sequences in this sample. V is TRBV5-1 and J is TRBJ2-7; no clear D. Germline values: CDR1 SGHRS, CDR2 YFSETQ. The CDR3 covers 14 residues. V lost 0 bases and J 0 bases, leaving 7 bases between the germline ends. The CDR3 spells CASSLAGSSYEQYF. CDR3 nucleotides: TGCGCCAGCAGCTTGGCAGGAAGCTCCTACGAGCAGTACTTC.

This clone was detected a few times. The CDR3 is CASSFTSGQASSYEQYF. The DNA of the CDR3 is TGTGCCAGCAGCTTCACCAGTGGACAGGCCAGCTCCTACGAGCAGTACTTC. The chain combines TRBV7-9 with TRBJ2-7, with 7 bases fitting TRBD1. After removal of 3 bases from V and 0 bases from J, the junction contained 11 bases not matched to a gene. This CDR3 is 17 amino acids long. Per germline, CDR1 SEHNR and CDR2 FQNEAQ (reference sequence).

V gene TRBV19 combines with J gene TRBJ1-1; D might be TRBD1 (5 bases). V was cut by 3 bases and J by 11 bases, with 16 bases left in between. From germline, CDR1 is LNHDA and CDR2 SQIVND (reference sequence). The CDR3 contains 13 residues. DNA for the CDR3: TGTGCCAGTAGTATTCGGAGGGGCGATTGCGCTTTCTTT. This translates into CASSIRRGDCAFF.

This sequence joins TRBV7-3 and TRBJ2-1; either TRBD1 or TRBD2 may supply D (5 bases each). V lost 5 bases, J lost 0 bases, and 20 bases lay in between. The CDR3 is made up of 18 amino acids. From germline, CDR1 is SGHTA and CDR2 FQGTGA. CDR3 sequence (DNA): TGTGCCAGCAGCCTAAGGGCCCAGGGTGGGGGCTCCTACAATGAGCAGTTCTTC. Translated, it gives CASSLRAQGGGSYNEQFF.

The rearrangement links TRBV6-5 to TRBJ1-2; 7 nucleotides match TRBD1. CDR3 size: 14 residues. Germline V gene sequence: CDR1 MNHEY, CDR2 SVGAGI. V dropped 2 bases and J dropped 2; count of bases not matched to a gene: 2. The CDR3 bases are TGTGCCAGCAGTTACGCGACAGGGAACTATGGCTACACCTTC. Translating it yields CASSYATGNYGYTF.